This T cell receptor (beta chain) was sequenced during a study of OX40 agonist ivuxolimab in advanced cancers. Looking at the study overall: Among those enrolled, mean age was approximately 60 years (range about 23 to 90) and about 81% were male. Study-level points and caveats: The work left the antigen specificity of expanded peripheral T cells undetermined.

With regard to this clone: Antigen unknown.

In germline, CDR1 is MNHNS, CDR2 SASEGT. V was clipped by 6 bases and J by 0 bases, with 12 bases between them. CDR3 size: 15 residues. People who had autoimmune disease history or systemic immunosuppression were excluded. With baseline, cycle 4 day 1, and cycle 7 day 1 as timepoints, blood was sampled. The data were produced by immunoSEQ multiplex PCR, yet TCRdb's version contains in-frame clones alone and is incomplete. The sample yields around 100,000 clones, around nine tenths seen once. This chain uses TRBV6-1 with TRBJ1-5; D possibly corresponds to TRBD1 (5 bases). The starting material was CD4+ or CD8+ T cells sorted from blood, obtained in a trial of the OX40 agonist ivuxolimab. The sequence came from an adult with an advanced solid tumor such as melanoma, head and neck, liver or kidney cancer. This chain's CDR3 is CASRPRGDSNQPQHF. In nucleotides, the CDR3 is TGTGCCAGCAGGCCGAGGGGTGATAGCAATCAGCCCCAGCATTTT.